The 23 T cell receptor beta chains listed next were all sequenced from one sample in a study of Graves' ophthalmopathy and Graves' hyperthyroidism. RNA transcripts served as template for amplifying TCR beta CDR3 sequences. HTBI primers served in a first-round RT-PCR, which a second-round multiplex PCR followed. TCRdb re-called the multiplex PCR reads through MiXCR, storing one row per CDR3 protein. The sample has about 740,000 distinct CDR3 sequences; roughly 41% are singletons. Input material: peripheral blood. The source is an adult man with Graves' ophthalmopathy.

This clonotype came up a few times. This sequence joins TRBV7-8 and TRBJ2-5, with D possibly being TRBD2 (6 bases). Germline V gene data show CDR1 as SGHVS and CDR2 as FQNEAQ. The CDR3 consists of 18 residues. Deletions cut 4 bases from V and 5 bases from J, with 26 bases between. The CDR3 region has the DNA TGTGCCAGCAGCTCCCTTCCGGCGGGATTGGCCGGTGGGGAGACCCAGTACTTC. Translated, it gives CASSSLPAGLAGGETQYF.

The genes are TRBV7-7 and TRBJ1-4, with 11 bases matching TRBD1. Germline V lookup: CDR1 SSHAT, CDR2 FNYEAQ (reference sequence). This CDR3 is built from 20 residues. Germline trimming cut 1 base from V and 4 bases from J; bases unmatched to any gene: 14. CDR3 region: CASSLGRRRDRGIINEKLFF. CDR3 DNA: TGTGCCAGCAGCTTAGGAAGGCGCCGGGACAGGGGGATCATTAATGAAAAACTGTTTTTT.

The gene calls are TRBV28 and TRBJ1-4, with D possibly matching TRBD1 (5 bases). CDR1 is MDHEN, CDR2 SYDVKM, per germline. There are 15 residues in the CDR3. V lost 6 bases and J lost 6, with 17 bases in between. The CDR3 protein is CASRTTRTTDEKLFF. CDR3 nucleotides: TGTGCCAGCAGAACCACAAGGACGACAGATGAAAAACTGTTTTTT.

The chain employs TRBV3-1 and TRBJ2-6; a possible D gene is TRBD1 (6 bases). Germline assignment: CDR1 LGHDT and CDR2 YNNKEL (reference sequence). The CDR3 consists of 14 residues. Deletions cut 4 bases from V and 6 bases from J, with 10 bases between. CDR3 sequence: CASSRRTVANVLTF. CDR3 coding DNA: TGTGCCAGCAGCCGCAGGACAGTGGCCAACGTCCTGACTTTC.

The rearrangement uses TRBV19 and TRBJ1-1; D remains ambiguous. Trimming stripped 6 bases from V and 4 bases from J, with 12 bases between. The CDR3 totals 13 residues. From germline, CDR1 is LNHDA and CDR2 SQIVND (reference sequence). The CDR3 loop is CASSPLRVTEAFF. In DNA form, the CDR3 reads TGTGCCAGTAGCCCCCTGCGGGTCACTGAAGCTTTCTTT.

This rearrangement joins TRBV25-1 to TRBJ1-3; D is undetermined. V was clipped by 6 bases and J by 0 bases, with 12 bases between them. Germline CDR1 MGHDK, CDR2 SYGVNS. The CDR3 contains 15 residues. In nucleotides, the CDR3 is TGTGCCAGCAGCGTTGCTGAGAGCTCTGGAAACACCATATATTTT. Translating gives CASSVAESSGNTIYF.

The rearrangement joins TRBV6-2 or TRBV6-3 to TRBJ2-7; D is unresolved. V was shortened by 9 bases and J by 0 bases, with 15 bases between the two germline ends. CDR1 and CDR2 from the germline V gene are MNHEY and SVGEGT. CDR3 length: 14 amino acids. CDR3 protein: CASSIGPVSYEQYF. The CDR3, as DNA: TGTGCCAGTAGTATCGGGCCAGTCTCCTACGAGCAGTACTTC.

Concerning this clonotype itself: One end of the junction fails to match germline, which may point to a read error. This chain joins TRBV24-1 and TRBJ2-5, with TRBD2 matching 11 bases. CDR1 and CDR2 from the germline V gene are KGHDR and SFDVKD. CDR3 length equals 17 residues. The CDR3 is CASSGTGTSGGQETQYF. Here the CDR3 DNA reads TGTGCCAGCAGTGGAACCGGGACTAGCGGTGGCCAAGAGACCCAGTACTTC.

This clonotype occurred a few times. One base away lies a much larger clone, so this may be a sequencing read error. The chain carries TRBV7-9 and TRBJ1-1; D ambiguous. CDR3 length: 13 residues. The germline V and J ends were trimmed by 3 bases and 0 bases, with 5 bases remaining between them. Germline V gene data show CDR1 as SEHNR and CDR2 as FQNEAQ (reference sequence). The CDR3 loop reads CASSFGMNTEAFF. For the CDR3, the DNA is TGTGCCAGCAGCTTTGGAATGAACACTGAAGCTTTCTTT.

This clonotype was observed at least ten times. The CDR3 loop is CSVEESGYGTEAFF. The CDR3 nucleotides are TGCAGCGTTGAAGAGTCAGGGTATGGAACTGAAGCTTTCTTT. The chain combines TRBV29-1 with TRBJ1-1, with a weak D call TRBD1 (5 bases). Germline values: CDR1 SQVTM, CDR2 ANQGSEA. The V end lost 0 bases, the J end lost 5 bases, and 13 bases lay between the germline ends. The CDR3 length is 14 residues.

The chain is built from TRBV20-1 and TRBJ1-5, with D tentatively TRBD1 (6 bases). The end of the DNA aligns better with TRBJ2-3, so the J call may be wrong. Germline V lookup: CDR1 DFQATT, CDR2 SNEGSKA (reference sequence). This CDR3 spans 14 amino acids. The CDR3: CSARDPGGDQPQYF. CDR3 bases: TGCAGTGCTAGAGATCCTGGGGGCGATCAGCCCCAGTATTTT.

This clonotype was seen repeatedly, ten times or more. This chain links TRBV29-1 with TRBJ1-1, with 9 bases fitting TRBD1. Unmatched junction bases numbered 18, after V lost 5 bases and J lost 5 bases. Germline V gene lookup returns CDR1 SQVTM and CDR2 ANQGSEA. The CDR3 has 17 residues. The CDR3, as DNA: TGCAGCGTTCAACGTAATACAGGGGGCGTTAGCAGGACTGAAGCTTTCTTT. Translating it yields CSVQRNTGGVSRTEAFF.

A word on this clonotype: The CDR3 does not close with the conserved phenylalanine or tryptophan, likely indicating a read error. The chain employs TRBV7-9 and TRBJ2-7; D is unresolved. Trimming cost V 3 bases and J 4 bases, with 10 bases left between them. CDR1 SEHNR and CDR2 FQNEAQ come from the germline V gene (reference sequence). This CDR3 contains 13 residues. DNA for the CDR3: TGTGCCAGCAGCTTCAACAGTGAGTACGAGCAGTACCTC. This translates into CASSFNSEYEQYL.

This clonotype was found many times. The V and J genes are TRBV29-1 and TRBJ1-2, with a weak D call TRBD1 (5 bases). Germline V gene data show CDR1 as SQVTM and CDR2 as ANQGSEA. This CDR3 contains 16 residues. Trimming stripped 0 bases from V and 4 bases from J, with 18 bases between. The CDR3 sequence is CSVEDRGGRRIYGYTF. CDR3 in DNA: TGCAGCGTTGAAGATCGGGGCGGCAGGCGGATCTATGGCTACACCTTC.

This clonotype was counted a few times. The chain employs TRBV24-1 and TRBJ2-2; perhaps D is TRBD1 or TRBD2 (7 bases each). Trimming stripped 7 bases from V and 4 bases from J, with 15 bases between. The V gene's germline CDR1 is KGHDR and CDR2 SFDVKD. The CDR3 sequence is 15 residues long. CDR3 amino acids: CATRSTGEGTGELFF. In nucleotides, the CDR3 is TGTGCCACCAGAAGTACAGGGGAGGGCACCGGGGAGCTGTTTTTT.

The rearrangement links TRBV10-2 to TRBJ1-1; 7 bases are shared with TRBD1. Germline CDR1 and CDR2: WSHSY and SAAADI. The ends lost 3 bases at V and 7 bases at J; junction bases unmatched: 14. The CDR3 is 16 residues long. The chain's CDR3 is CASSEGTVSPGSEAFF. CDR3 nucleotide sequence: TGCGCCAGCAGTGAAGGGACAGTGAGCCCTGGCAGTGAAGCTTTCTTT.

The table lists this clonotype with many counts. The chain joins TRBV2 to TRBJ2-7, with 10 nucleotides matching TRBD2. With 9 bases clipped from V and 2 bases from J, the junction kept 7 bases outside the gene matches. The CDR3 contains 14 residues. CDR1 SNHLY and CDR2 FYNNEI come from the germline V gene. CDR3 loop: CARQALAGTYEQYF. The DNA for the CDR3 is TGTGCCAGGCAAGCACTAGCGGGAACCTACGAGCAGTACTTC.

This clonotype occurred a few times. The chain is built from TRBV12-3 or TRBV12-4 and TRBJ1-2; D remains ambiguous. CDR3 length: 14 amino acids. V lost 1 base, J lost 4 bases, and 10 bases lay in between. CDR3 nucleotide sequence: TGTGCCAGCAGTTTAGTCCAATCGGGCTATGGCTACACCTTC. It encodes CASSLVQSGYGYTF.

Many counts were recorded for this clonotype. The V call is TRBV25-1, the J call TRBJ2-7, with 8 bases matching TRBD1. The CDR3 length is 15 residues. The germline V gene has CDR1 MGHDK and CDR2 SYGVNS. V shed 4 bases and J 2 bases; nucleotides not matched to a gene: 7. CDR3 sequence reads: CASSARGQVTYEQYF. The CDR3 DNA reads as TGTGCCAGCAGTGCCCGGGGACAGGTAACCTACGAGCAGTACTTC.

For this clonotype: It may be a read error: a sequence one base away is much more abundant. The chain links TRBV19 to TRBJ1-1; tentatively, D is TRBD1 (5 bases). The CDR3 contains 13 residues. CDR1 and CDR2 from the germline V gene are LNHDA and SQIVND (reference sequence). V shed 1 base and J shed 3 bases, with 6 bases lying between them. The CDR3 loop is CASSIAGDTEAFF. The CDR3 nucleotides read TGTGCCAGTAGTATAGCGGGGGACACTGAAGCTTTCTTT. The whole variable domain, filled in from reference TRBV19 and TRBJ1-1, reads DGGITQSPKYLFRKEGQNVTLSCEQNLNHDAMYWYRQDPGQGLRLIYYSQIVNDFQKGDIAEGYSVSREKKESFPLTVTSAQKNPTAFYLCASSIAGDTEAFFGQGTRLTVV.

This clonotype was seen repeatedly, ten times or more. The chain recombines TRBV10-3 with TRBJ1-2; 8 nucleotides match TRBD1. The CDR3 sequence is 14 residues long. Germline loops: CDR1 ENHRY, CDR2 SYGVKD. V shed 2 bases and J 6 bases; nucleotides not matched to a gene: 5. The CDR3 DNA sequence: TGTGCCATCAGTGAGGGGACAGGTTTAAATGGCTACACCTTC. It translates to CAISEGTGLNGYTF.

This clonotype was seen ten or more times. The CDR3 reads CASSWDRGGYTF. DNA for the CDR3: TGTGCCAGCAGCTGGGACAGGGGCGGCTACACCTTC. The chain uses TRBV7-9 and TRBJ1-2, with TRBD1 identical over 10 bases. In germline, CDR1 is SEHNR, CDR2 FQNEAQ (reference sequence). The CDR3 contains 12 residues. With V trimmed by 4 bases and J by 8 bases, 1 base remained unmatched.

The chain is built from TRBV10-3 and TRBJ1-1; D not resolved. CDR3 length equals 13 residues. The germline CDR1 and CDR2 sequences are ENHRY and SYGVKD. Trimming removed 3 bases at V and 4 bases at J, with 9 bases between. The CDR3 region is CAISERASTEAFF. DNA of the CDR3: TGTGCCATCAGTGAACGTGCCAGCACTGAAGCTTTCTTT.